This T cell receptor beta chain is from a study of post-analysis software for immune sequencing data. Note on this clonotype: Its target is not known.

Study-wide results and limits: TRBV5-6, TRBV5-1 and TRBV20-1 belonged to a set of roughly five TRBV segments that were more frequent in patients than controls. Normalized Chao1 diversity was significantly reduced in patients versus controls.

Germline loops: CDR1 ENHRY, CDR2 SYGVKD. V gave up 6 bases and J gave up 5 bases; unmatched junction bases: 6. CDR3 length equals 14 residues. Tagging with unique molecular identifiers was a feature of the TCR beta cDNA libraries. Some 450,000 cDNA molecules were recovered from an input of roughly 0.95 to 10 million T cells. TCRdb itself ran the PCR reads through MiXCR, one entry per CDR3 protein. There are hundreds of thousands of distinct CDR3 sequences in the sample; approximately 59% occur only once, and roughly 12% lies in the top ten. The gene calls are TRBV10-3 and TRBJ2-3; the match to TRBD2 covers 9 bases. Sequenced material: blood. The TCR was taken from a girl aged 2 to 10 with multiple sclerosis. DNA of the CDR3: TGTGCCATCAGCGCTAGCGGGGAGGGAGATACGCAGTATTTT. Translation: CAISASGEGDTQYF.